These 11 T cell receptor beta chains were all obtained from the same sample, sequenced in a study of T-cell reconstitution after alpha-beta-depleted transplantation in children. The library targeted TCRbeta and was prepared with unique molecular identifiers. Each CDR3 protein gets one entry after TCRdb re-called the PCR reads with MiXCR. This sample has about 27,000 distinct CDR3 sequences; 5% to 7% occur once, and the top ten carry about 7%. The input for sequencing was PBMCs, mostly from graft donor cells, taken 180 days after TCRalphabeta/CD19-depleted stem cell transplant. These receptors were obtained from a male patient younger than 18 who had a stem cell transplant for acute myeloid leukemia, so the T cells may come from the graft donor.

The V gene is TRBV3-1, the J gene TRBJ2-3; D gene unclear. The V gene lost 8 bases and the J gene lost 6 bases, with 9 bases spanning the gap. The CDR3 covers 11 residues. The germline CDR1 and CDR2 sequences are LGHDT and YNNKEL (reference sequence). The CDR3 DNA reads as TGTGCCAGCTGCTGTGAGGATACGCAGTATTTT. Residues: CASCCEDTQYF.

This clonotype was seen ten or more times. The chain has TRBV27 and TRBJ1-1; D unclear. Germline V lookup: CDR1 MNHEY, CDR2 SMNVEV (reference sequence). V lost 2 bases, J lost 5 bases, and 9 bases lay in between. The CDR3 covers 13 residues. CDR3 region: CASSLSIGTEAFF. The CDR3 DNA follows: TGTGCCAGCAGTTTAAGCATAGGGACTGAAGCTTTCTTT.

This clonotype was picked up many times. This chain connects TRBV20-1 to TRBJ2-7; D not resolved. The CDR3 is 11 amino acids. The V end lost 5 bases, the J end lost 6 bases, and 11 bases lay between the germline ends. Germline CDR1 reads DFQATT; CDR2 reads SNEGSKA (reference sequence). The CDR3 loop reads CSALGPGEQYF. The CDR3 DNA reads as TGCAGTGCTCTTGGACCCGGCGAGCAGTACTTC.

This clonotype occurred many times. The rearrangement joins TRBV5-1 to TRBJ2-7; 12 bases match TRBD2. The CDR3 length is 14 residues. Trimming took 4 bases from V and 7 from J; bases not matched to a gene: 6. The germline gives CDR1 SGHRS, CDR2 YFSETQ. This CDR3 reads CASSPTSGSYEQYF. In DNA form, the CDR3 reads TGCGCCAGCAGCCCGACTAGCGGGAGCTATGAGCAGTACTTC.

This clonotype was observed many times. J is TRBJ2-1 and V is TRBV6-2 or TRBV6-3, with TRBD2 identical over 13 bases. The junction had 25 bases not matched to a gene; V was cut back by 7 bases and J by 7 bases. The germline CDR1 and CDR2 sequences are MNHEY and SVGEGT. The CDR3 is 21 residues long. The CDR3 nucleotides read TGTGCCAGCACCCCTCATGTGACGGGGCGCTCTACTAGCGGGAGGGGAAATGAGCAGTTCTTC. This sequence encodes CASTPHVTGRSTSGRGNEQFF.

The chain links TRBV19 to TRBJ2-2, with D perhaps matching TRBD1 or TRBD2 (6 bases each). The CDR3 sequence is 15 residues long. Trimming removed 8 bases at V and 3 bases at J, with 16 bases between. Germline CDR1 reads LNHDA; CDR2 reads SQIVND (reference sequence). CDR3 loop: CASRAWGADTGELFF. The CDR3 DNA reads as TGTGCCAGTCGGGCTTGGGGGGCAGACACCGGGGAGCTGTTTTTT.

The CDR3 protein is CAMGPDRGPRGTDTQYF. Here the CDR3 DNA reads TGTGCCATGGGCCCTGACAGGGGGCCCCGAGGCACAGATACGCAGTATTTT. The V gene is TRBV5-3, the J gene TRBJ2-3, with 10 nucleotides matching TRBD1. TRBV5-3 is an ORF; its function is uncertain. This CDR3 comprises 17 residues. V shed 9 bases and J 1 base; nucleotides not matched to a gene: 14.

This clonotype has ten or more counts. The chain carries TRBV5-4 and TRBJ2-5, with D perhaps matching TRBD1 (7 bases). The CDR3 consists of 15 residues. The germline V and J ends were trimmed by 2 bases and 1 base, with 12 bases remaining between them. CDR1 SGHNT and CDR2 YYREEE come from the germline V gene (reference sequence). As DNA, the CDR3 is TGTGCCAGCAGCTTAAACAGGGGACTCCAAGAGACCCAGTACTTC. Protein: CASSLNRGLQETQYF.

This clonotype was detected ten times or more. The chain links TRBV6-2 or TRBV6-3 to TRBJ2-3; D unclear. Trimming shortened V by 5 bases and J by 6 bases, and 12 bases separated the two germline ends. There are 13 residues in the CDR3. CDR1 is MNHEY and CDR2 is SVGEGT in the germline V gene. The CDR3 DNA reads TGTGCCAGCAGTGGCTCGACTTGGGATACGCAGTATTTT. Translated, it gives CASSGSTWDTQYF.

Ten or more counts support this clonotype. The chain joins TRBV18 to TRBJ2-7; 8 nucleotides line up with TRBD2. Germline CDR1 reads KGHSH; CDR2 reads LQKENI. The CDR3 covers 14 residues. Losses at the gene ends were 4 bases for V and 2 bases for J; bases not matched to a gene: 4. The DNA of the CDR3 is TGTGCCAGCTCACAAATAGCGGGAACCTACGAGCAGTACTTC. Translating gives CASSQIAGTYEQYF. The full variable domain, with the rest looked up from reference TRBV18 and TRBJ2-7, is NAGVMQNPRHLVRRRGQEARLRCSPMKGHSHVYWYRQLPEEGLKFMVYLQKENIIDESGMPKERFSAEFPKEGPSILRIQQVVRGDSAAYFCASSQIAGTYEQYFGPGTRLTVT.

In its sample, this clonotype was seen many times. The chain employs TRBV6-1 and TRBJ2-1, with 11 nucleotides matching TRBD2. The CDR3 contains 14 residues. The J segment lost 6 bases and the V segment lost 5 bases, leaving 3 bases of the junction unmatched. Looked up from germline, CDR1 is MNHNS and CDR2 is SASEGT. CDR3 coding DNA: TGTGCCAGCAGTCGTAGCGGGGGGGTCAATGAGCAGTTCTTC. Protein product: CASSRSGGVNEQFF.